This TCR beta chain came from a study of T-cell memory formation after mild COVID-19 (dated by TCRdb to the early 2020s). For the wider study: TCR sequence clusters from the two donors were found to be largely donor specific. In a couple of donors, T-cell clones that expanded and contracted after mild COVID-19 were tracked by sequencing TCRalpha and TCRbeta repertoires over time. Two young, previously healthy adult volunteers, one female and one male, were included in the cohort. Overall study results and their limits: Some responding clones were detected in pre-infection memory, which suggested that pre-existing cross-reactive memory T cells had joined the SARS-CoV-2 response. SARS-CoV-2 specificity of the second-wave clones peaking on day 37 was not confirmed. The study included only a couple of mild cases, and larger cohorts that include severe cases with pre-infection samples were judged to be necessary. Contracting CD4+ clones were found mainly in CM and EM memory subsets, while CD8+ clones were enriched in EMRA. Clones that contracted from day 15 to 85 showed balanced CD4/CD8 phenotypes, whereas a second wave of clones that expanded from day 15 to 37 leaned towards CD4+.

Spanning cysteine to phenylalanine, the CDR3 consists of 13 amino acids. Only the CDR3 DNA is retained, 39 bases long and in frame from the first base. V was cut back by 3 bases and J by 1 base, leaving a gap of 6 bases between them. Via the germline V gene, CDR1 is SGHTA and CDR2 FQGTGA. The sample was run on an Illumina NovaSeq 6000. cDNA libraries for TCRalpha and TCRbeta were prepared by 5'RACE using constant-segment primers, with sample barcodes and unique molecular identifiers added. RNA was extracted from every sample with Trizol reagent. The libraries were amplified in two PCR steps, and the second step added a second sample barcode and Illumina TruSeq adapters. The libraries were sequenced on an Illumina NovaSeq using 2 x 150 bp paired-end reads. The paper's processing steps were these. The reads were demultiplexed and collapsed into UMI-guided consensus sequences using migec v1.2.7. Using mixcr v2.1.11, UMI consensuses were aligned to TRA and TRB V and J templates and then assembled into clonotypes. A clonotype was counted as expanded or contracted only if both edgeR and NoisET called the change significant, with noise models trained on biological replicates. edgeR calls used a false discovery rate-adjusted p below 0.01 and a log2 fold-change threshold of 1. As an exploratory analysis of dynamics, max-normalized trajectories of the 1000 most abundant clonotypes were examined by PCA with hierarchical clustering. Separately sequenced CD4+ and CD8+ repertoires were used to assign a CD4 or CD8 phenotype to each responding clone. TCRdb handled the public reads itself, with Q25 trimming in fastp and clone calling in MiXCR, and kept productive beta chains. Each entry merges the rows of one CDR3 protein and shows their most common DNA and genes. TCRdb, not the original authors, processed these V and J calls. The sample data list 350,000 or so distinct CDR3 sequences, and 20% to 25% of these were observed just once. The top ten constitute around 23% of the sample.

This clonotype was counted only a few times. Its binding antigen is unknown. Per-base quality was not reported, and no clone a single base away is much larger than it. Ficoll-Paque density gradient centrifugation was the method used to isolate PBMCs. The TCR sequence derives from a man aged 18 to 30 who had mild COVID-19 (a few samples of this study predate the infection). The sample titles of this study are shuffled in the database, so cell type and time point are left out; the donor was told from shared clones. The sequence joins TRBV7-3 to TRBJ1-1, with the D gene uncertain. The sample consisted of PBMCs or a T cell subset sorted from them (not recorded which). The nucleotides read TGTGCCAGCAGCTTGTTCCAGAACACTGAAGCTTTCTTT. Its translation is CASSLFQNTEAFF.